This T cell receptor (beta chain) was recorded in a study of blood T cells in healthy people across ages (dated by TCRdb to 2013 to 2016). Study-wide context: Template switching captured roughly one uniquely barcoded TCR beta cDNA molecule per two T cells in model experiments. Age-related changes in TCR beta repertoire diversity were measured in the study by deep sequencing normalized with unique cDNA molecular identifiers. Four age groups were formed from the donors: young (average 16 years), middle-aged (just under 40), aged (roughly 58) and long-lived (82). Donors of different ages were randomly distributed across sequencing lanes to avoid experimental bias. Two additional independent replicas of 1 million unique cDNA reads from the same blood draw were analyzed for two donors (one aged 18 to 30 and one aged 80 or older). Overall study results and their limits: Observed TCR beta diversity correlated strongly with the percentage of naive T cells measured by flow cytometry. The long-lived group showed more naive CD4+ T cells, fewer expanded clones and increased TCR diversity than the aged group, suggesting age selection. Estimates of total diversity from one million sequenced T cells were regarded as lower bounds and underestimates. Because donor CMV infection status was unknown, age-related changes in expanded clonotypes were potentially confounded. Since profiling was done on bulk unsorted PBMCs, naive and antigen-experienced compartments could not be conclusively compared. As age increased, observed TCR beta diversity per million T cells dropped in a roughly linear way, and a significant reduction was already evident by age 40.

The donors were roughly 39 Caucasian individuals from Russia, aged roughly 6 to 100 years, who were systemically healthy. Around 10 milliliters of peripheral blood were drawn from each donor into EDTA-treated Vacutainer tubes. PBMCs were isolated by Ficoll-Paque density-gradient centrifugation, with at least 6.5 million obtained per sample. Total RNA was extracted from PBMCs with Trizol reagent, with at least 6 micrograms obtained per sample. For every donor, an aliquot of PBMCs went through flow cytometry to measure the percentages of naive CD45RAhigh/CD27high T cells. Library preparation employed 5' RACE. The run used an Illumina HiSeq 2500. The second PCR ran for roughly 6 to 11 cycles and used a J-beta primer mix along with a sample-barcoded 5' primer. A unique molecular identifier was introduced onto each TCR beta cDNA molecule by a template-switch 5' adaptor carrying 12 random nucleotides. Each sample yielded at least 3 million CDR3-containing paired-end reads. All of the RNA was converted into first-strand cDNA using the Mint cDNA synthesis kit, with a TRBC-specific oligonucleotide serving as the primer. After uracil-DNA glycosylase treatment, a first 18-cycle PCR used universal primers M1SS and BC2_uni_R on all cDNA. Per the original workflow: For normalization, 1 million high-quality reads, each with a distinct molecular identifier, were randomly selected from each sample. Reads with shared molecular identifiers were discarded instead of being binned into consensus sequences. MiTCR, with a Q25 quality threshold and the strictest error-elimination algorithm, was used for CDR3 identification, clonotype clustering and error correction. A nonparametric unseen species model with Euler transformation was used to estimate a lower bound on total TCR beta diversity. TCRdb handled the public reads itself, with Q25 trimming in fastp and clone calling in MiXCR, and kept productive beta chains. Each entry is one CDR3 protein sequence, shown with its most common DNA and genes. These V and J calls rely on TCRdb rather than the paper's analysis. The sample profile shows more than 1.4 million distinct CDR3 sequences; around two fifths of them were found once. 7.9% of the sample rests with the top ten.

This clonotype has just a few counts. Its antigen is unknown. Base qualities were left out, and no much larger clone turns up one base away. The CDR3 runs 14 residues from the cysteine to the phenylalanine. Only the CDR3 part of the read is kept: 42 bases, read in frame from the first base. As encoded in the germline V gene, CDR1 is SGHRS while CDR2 is YFSETQ. Trimming at the junction amounts to 1 base on V and 1 base on J, and the germline ends lie 6 bases apart. The chain was built from TRBV5-1 and TRBJ2-1; no D segment can be confidently identified. What was sequenced was blood. The receptor was isolated from a woman between 18 and 30 years old in good health. The CDR3 reads as follows: CASSLTVSYNEQFF. At the DNA level, the sequence is TGCGCCAGCAGCTTGACGGTTTCCTACAATGAGCAGTTCTTC.